This is a list of T cell receptor beta chains from one sample in a study of blood T cell repertoires in COVID-19. Some clones are missing from TCRdb's copy, which holds only in-frame ones; the method was immunoSEQ multiplex PCR. The data hold more than 150,000 clones, with roughly four fifths observed a single time. Source material: peripheral blood. The receptors shown here come from a middle-aged man who had recovered from COVID-19. CDR3s include the opening cysteine and the closing phenylalanine or tryptophan. D genes are given only for firm matches. Clone size appears in some rows only: once, few, many, or a class for an expanded clone.

v_call	j_call	clone_size	d_call	cdr3_length	cdr3_nt	cdr3_aa
TRBV19	TRBJ2-7	many	-	13	TGTGCCAGTAGCCAGACGGAGACCTACGAGCAGTACTTC	CASSQTETYEQYF
TRBV14	TRBJ1-2	-	TRBD1	13	TGTGCCAGCAGACCCGGGACAGGGTTTGGCTACACCTTC	CASRPGTGFGYTF
TRBV5-1	TRBJ1-6	few	-	16	TGCGCCAGCAGCTTGGGACACCTGGGCTATAATTCACCCCTCCACTTT	CASSLGHLGYNSPLHF
TRBV3-1/TRBV3-2	TRBJ2-1	-	-	17	TGTGCCAGCAGCCAAGAGGTGGGCAGGGTTTACGTCAATGAGCAGTTCTTC	CASSQEVGRVYVNEQFF
TRBV28	TRBJ2-2	-	TRBD1	16	TGTGCCAGCAGGTCTCATCCAGGGGGGAACACCGGGGAGCTGTTTTTT	CASRSHPGGNTGELFF
TRBV6-5	TRBJ1-5	-	TRBD1	15	TGTGCCAGCAGTTACTCAGGGGGCTCTTATCAGCCCCAGCATTTT	CASSYSGGSYQPQHF
TRBV30	TRBJ2-7	-	TRBD2	14	TGTGCCTGGGAGACTAGCGGGAACTCATACGAGCAGTACTTC	CAWETSGNSYEQYF
TRBV7-3	TRBJ2-2	-	-	13	TGTGCCAGCAGCACGGGGGACACCGGGGAGCTGTTTTTT	CASSTGDTGELFF
TRBV27	TRBJ2-7	-	-	15	TGTGCCAGCAGTCCCTATACAGGTCCGTCCTACGAGCAGTACTTC	CASSPYTGPSYEQYF
TRBV2	TRBJ1-5	-	-	13	TGTGCCAGCCGAGGACAGCTCAATCAGCCCCAGCATTTT	CASRGQLNQPQHF
TRBV9	TRBJ1-6	-	-	14	TGTGCCAGCAGCGGACACGTTCTTAATTCACCCCTCCACTTT	CASSGHVLNSPLHF
TRBV11-2	TRBJ1-2	-	-	15	TGTGCCAGCAGCTTAACCCACCGGGACATCTATGGCTACACCTTC	CASSLTHRDIYGYTF
TRBV19	TRBJ2-1	-	TRBD2	15	TGTGCCAGTAGTATAGATAGCGGGAGTGTCTATGAGCAGTTCTTC	CASSIDSGSVYEQFF
TRBV6-6	TRBJ2-1	-	TRBD2	19	TGTGCCAGCAGTCGTACCGGGACTAGCGGCCCAAGCTCCTACAATGAGCAGTTCTTC	CASSRTGTSGPSSYNEQFF
TRBV3-1/TRBV3-2	TRBJ2-7	-	-	14	TGTGCCAGCAGCCAAGCCGGGAGTCCGTGGGAGCAGTACTTC	CASSQAGSPWEQYF
TRBV3-1/TRBV3-2	TRBJ1-5	once	-	14	TGTGCCAGCAGCCAAGGGAGAGGCAATCAGCCCCAGCATTTT	CASSQGRGNQPQHF
TRBV15	TRBJ2-7	few	-	13	TGTGCCACCAGCAGAGGTCCAGACTGGGAGCAGTACTTC	CATSRGPDWEQYF
TRBV28	TRBJ2-3	-	-	16	TGTGCCAGCACCGCCCTCACAGGGAGGGGTACAGATACGCAGTATTTT	CASTALTGRGTDTQYF
TRBV12-5	TRBJ2-5	few	-	14	TGTGCTAGTGGTTTGAGAGGAATAGAAGAGACCCAGTACTTC	CASGLRGIEETQYF
TRBV29-1	TRBJ1-4	-	-	13	TGCAGCGCCGTTGGGGGGACTAATGAAAAACTGTTTTTT	CSAVGGTNEKLFF
TRBV7-3	TRBJ2-5	few	-	13	TGTGCCAGCAGCTTTAGCCACCAAGAGACCCAGTACTTC	CASSFSHQETQYF
TRBV27	TRBJ1-2	-	TRBD1	15	TGTGCCAGCAGTCCAAGACAGGGCACTAACTATGGCTACACCTTC	CASSPRQGTNYGYTF
TRBV30	TRBJ1-6	few	TRBD1	15	TGTGCCTGGAGTGTGATGGACAGGGAAAGCTCACCCCTCCACTTT	CAWSVMDRESSPLHF
TRBV4-2	TRBJ1-1	few	TRBD1	15	TGTGCCAGCAGCCAAGATGTTACAGGGGGCACTGAAGCTTTCTTT	CASSQDVTGGTEAFF
TRBV24-1	TRBJ2-2	-	-	15	TGTGCCACCAGTGGAGGACAGACTAACACCGGGGAGCTGTTTTTT	CATSGGQTNTGELFF
TRBV28	TRBJ1-2	-	TRBD1	15	TGTGCCAGCGGGACAGGGGTAGTATCTAACTATGGCTACACCTTC	CASGTGVVSNYGYTF
TRBV6-2/TRBV6-3	TRBJ2-1	many	-	12	TGTGCCAGCAGTAAACAGGGCAATGAGCAGTTCTTC	CASSKQGNEQFF
TRBV3-1/TRBV3-2	TRBJ2-7	-	TRBD1	13	TGTGCCAGCAGCGCCCAGGGGGCATACGAGCAGTACTTC	CASSAQGAYEQYF
TRBV18	TRBJ2-2	-	-	12	TGTGCCAGCTCACCCGAGCACGGGGAGCTGTTTTTT	CASSPEHGELFF
TRBV7-3	TRBJ2-6	-	-	15	TGTGCCAGCAGCCCCACTAGCTCCGGGGCCAACGTCCTGACTTTC	CASSPTSSGANVLTF
TRBV19	TRBJ1-5	many	TRBD1	15	TGTGCCAGTACCATGGGACAGGGAGGCAATCAGCCCCAGCATTTT	CASTMGQGGNQPQHF
TRBV24-1	TRBJ2-2	-	TRBD2	15	TGTGCCACCAGTGATTTTAGCGGGAGCCCCGGGGAGCTGTTTTTT	CATSDFSGSPGELFF
TRBV4-1	TRBJ1-6	-	TRBD1	17	TGCGCCAGCAGCCAATATCGGGTGGACAGGCAAAATTCACCCCTCCACTTT	CASSQYRVDRQNSPLHF
TRBV15	TRBJ2-7	-	-	13	TGTGCCACCAGCAGAGATATGACGGGAGTGAGGAACTTC	CATSRDMTGVRNF
TRBV28	TRBJ2-7	-	-	14	TGTGCCAGCAGTTTATGGGCAGGGCGCTACGAGCAGTACTTC	CASSLWAGRYEQYF
TRBV5-1	TRBJ2-1	-	TRBD2	18	TGCGCCAGCAGCCTGGGTCTAGCGGGAGTTAGTAGCTACAATGAGCAGTTCTTC	CASSLGLAGVSSYNEQFF